A single sample is the source of the 30 T cell receptor beta chains below, sequenced in a study of kidney transplant recipient with SARS-CoV-2 infection. TCRdb redid the calling of the reads with MiXCR, one entry per CDR3 protein. The table includes about 240,000 distinct CDR3 sequences, around 26% detected once. Sequencing used a blood sample, obtained at baseline and on day 111 from a kidney transplant recipient. Source of these receptors: a male patient aged 25-45 years who had COVID-19 and was a kidney transplant recipient. The T cells may come from the graft donor.

Details on this clonotype: Just one base apart from a much larger clone, this may be a read error. V usage is TRBV5-4 and J usage is TRBJ1-1, with 8 nucleotides matching TRBD1. This CDR3 spans 14 amino acids. After removal of 0 bases from V and 7 bases from J, the junction contained 5 bases not matched to a gene. Per germline, CDR1 SGHNT and CDR2 YYREEE (reference sequence). The CDR3 protein is CASSLGDRSNEAFF. As DNA, the CDR3 is TGTGCCAGCAGCTTGGGGGACAGGAGCAATGAAGCTTTCTTT. Based on the CDR3 plus reference TRBV5-4 and TRBJ1-1, the full variable domain is ETGVTQSPTHLIKTRGQQVTLRCSSQSGHNTVSWYQQALGQGPQFIFQYYREEENGRGNFPPRFSGLQFPNYSSELNVNALELDDSALYLCASSLGDRSNEAFFGQGTRLTVV.

This clonotype was recorded at least ten times. The V call is TRBV12-3 or TRBV12-4, the J call TRBJ2-1; D is perhaps TRBD2 (6 bases). CDR3 size: 15 residues. The V gene lost 6 bases and the J gene lost 4 bases, with 16 bases spanning the gap. Here the CDR3 reads CASSISPSEYNEQFF. CDR3 nucleotides: TGTGCCAGCAGCATCTCGCCTAGCGAATACAATGAGCAGTTCTTC.

This clonotype came up once. A much larger clonotype is one base distant, so this may be a read error. The CDR3 loop is CASSTRGQGAPEAFF. CDR3 nucleotides: TGTGCCAGCAGCACGAGGGGACAGGGGGCACCTGAAGCTTTCTTT. The V call is TRBV7-2, the J call TRBJ1-1; 12 nucleotides match TRBD1. The germline CDR1 and CDR2 sequences are SGHTA and FQGNSA. The trim removed 5 bases at V and 6 bases at J, leaving 7 bases unmatched. The CDR3 sequence is 15 residues long.

There are many counts of this clonotype. The chain uses TRBV19 and TRBJ2-2; a weak D match, TRBD2 (7 bases). The V gene lost 8 bases and the J gene lost 0 bases, with 13 bases spanning the gap. Germline-derived CDR1 and CDR2 are LNHDA and SQIVND (reference sequence). There are 15 residues in the CDR3. CDR3: CASGRGGSNTGELFF. CDR3 DNA sequence: TGTGCCAGTGGCCGCGGGGGCTCGAACACCGGGGAGCTGTTTTTT.

This clonotype has ten or more counts. This chain uses TRBV16 with TRBJ1-2; D gene uncertain. The germline V gene has CDR1 KGHSY and CDR2 FQNENV. V shed 5 bases and J shed 4 bases, with 23 bases lying between them. This CDR3 has 17 amino acids. The CDR3 DNA follows: TGTGCCAGCAGCTGTACCACGGTCGTTAGAAAGACCTATGGCTACACCTTC. It yields the protein CASSCTTVVRKTYGYTF.

This clonotype was detected many times. The rearrangement uses TRBV12-3 or TRBV12-4 and TRBJ1-2, with D perhaps TRBD1 (5 bases). This CDR3 comprises 14 residues. Trimming removed 5 bases at V and 0 bases at J, with 10 bases between. In DNA form, the CDR3 reads TGTGCCAGCAGTCAACAGGAAGCTAACTATGGCTACACCTTC. It is translated as CASSQQEANYGYTF.

The chain employs TRBV10-1 and TRBJ1-2; D is uncertain. This CDR3 is 17 amino acids long. From germline, CDR1 is WNHNN and CDR2 SYGVQD (reference sequence). The V gene lost 5 bases and the J gene lost 4 bases, with 23 bases spanning the gap. This CDR3 reads CASSMSRRSRKTYGYTF. The CDR3 DNA follows: TGCGCCAGCAGTATGTCTCGAAGATCGCGAAAGACCTATGGCTACACCTTC.

This clonotype appeared many times. The CDR3 DNA sequence: TGTGCCAGCAGTCAGCGTAAACGCTCTAGAAAGACCTATGGCTACACCTTC. It encodes CASSQRKRSRKTYGYTF. V gene TRBV6-8 combines with J gene TRBJ1-2; unclear D gene. CDR1 and CDR2 from the germline V gene are MNHGY and SAAAGT. The CDR3 extends over 17 amino acids. V lost 5 bases, J lost 4 bases, and 23 bases lay in between.

This chain links TRBV6-6 with TRBJ2-1; 12 bases match TRBD2. The CDR3 covers 15 residues. V gave up 5 bases and J gave up 7 bases; unmatched junction bases: 6. CDR1 and CDR2 (germline): MNHNY, SVGAGI (reference sequence). This CDR3 is CASSPATSGSNEQFF. The CDR3 bases are TGTGCCAGCAGTCCGGCGACTAGCGGGAGTAATGAGCAGTTCTTC.

This clonotype was counted ten times or more. The J gene is TRBJ1-2, the V gene TRBV6-8, with D hard to call. Per the germline V gene, CDR1 is MNHGY and CDR2 is SAAAGT. The V and J ends lost 5 bases and 4 bases respectively, with 23 bases between them. The length of the CDR3 is 17 residues. CDR3: CASSAKVRSRKTYGYTF. CDR3 DNA sequence: TGTGCCAGCAGTGCTAAAGTACGCTCTAGAAAGACCTATGGCTACACCTTC.

Ten or more counts support this clonotype. This chain links TRBV10-2 with TRBJ1-2, with no clear D. This CDR3 has 14 residues. Germline CDR1 and CDR2: WSHSY and SAAADI. V gave up 3 bases and J gave up 4 bases, with 12 bases separating them. In DNA, the CDR3 is TGCGCCAGCAGTGATGGAGCAGGAATCTATGGCTACACCTTC. This codes for CASSDGAGIYGYTF.

At least ten counts were recorded for this clonotype. The V and J genes are TRBV6-5 and TRBJ2-5; D may be TRBD1 (5 bases). CDR3 length: 15 residues. V was trimmed by 4 bases and J by 2 bases, leaving 14 bases between them. Germline values: CDR1 MNHEY, CDR2 SVGAGI. The CDR3 DNA reads as TGTGCCAGCAGTTCCTACGACAGCACTCAAGAGACCCAGTACTTC. Protein product: CASSSYDSTQETQYF.

This clonotype was counted at least ten times. The chain has TRBV4-2 and TRBJ1-3, with 7 bases matching TRBD1. There are 15 residues in the CDR3. The J segment lost 2 bases and the V segment lost 4 bases, leaving 5 bases of the junction unmatched. Germline CDR1 and CDR2: LGHNA and YNFKEQ. CDR3 residues: CASSPRDSAGNTIYF. CDR3 coding DNA: TGTGCCAGCAGCCCAAGGGACAGTGCTGGAAACACCATATATTTT.

With regard to this clonotype: A much larger clone is a single base away; this may be a read error. The V call is TRBV7-9, the J call TRBJ2-7; TRBD1 aligns across 9 bases. V shed 7 bases and J 6 bases; nucleotides not matched to a gene: 10. The CDR3 contains 14 residues. Germline loops: CDR1 SEHNR, CDR2 FQNEAQ (reference sequence). The CDR3: CASNKPGQGSEQYF. In DNA form, the CDR3 reads TGTGCCAGCAACAAGCCGGGACAGGGTTCCGAGCAGTACTTC.

Many counts were recorded for this clonotype. The chain combines TRBV3-1 with TRBJ2-3; tentatively, D is TRBD2 (7 bases). The germline V gene encodes CDR1 LGHDT and CDR2 YNNKEL (reference sequence). The CDR3 runs to 16 residues. V was clipped by 4 bases and J by 6 bases, with 20 bases between them. In nucleotides, the CDR3 is TGTGCCAGCAGCCGACCACTGCGGGGGCGCCATGATACGCAGTATTTT. It is translated as CASSRPLRGRHDTQYF.

CDR3: CARSAQGAYEQYF. Here the CDR3 DNA reads TGTGCCAGAAGTGCACAAGGGGCCTACGAGCAGTACTTC. The rearrangement joins TRBV9 to TRBJ2-7; a possible D gene is TRBD1 (5 bases). The CDR3 sequence is 13 residues long. Germline V gene data show CDR1 as SGDLS and CDR2 as YYNGEE. Trimming removed 8 bases from V and 2 bases from J, with 14 bases in between.

In regard to this clonotype: Possible read error: a much larger clone is one base away. The chain has TRBV6-2 or TRBV6-3 and TRBJ2-2, with 7 bases fitting TRBD2. This CDR3 comprises 15 residues. CDR1 is MNHEY and CDR2 is SVGEGT in the germline V gene. Here the CDR3 reads CASSRSGTGTRELFF. The CDR3 region has the DNA TGTGCCAGCAGCCGGAGCGGGACGGGCACCAGGGAGCTGTTTTTT.

Notes on this clonotype: This may be a read error: a much more frequent sequence differs by one nucleotide. The chain recombines TRBV7-6 with TRBJ1-2; D is unclear. This CDR3 region has 17 residues. The V and J ends lost 4 bases and 4 bases respectively, with 22 bases between them. Germline CDR1 and CDR2: SGHVS and FNYEAQ. The CDR3 spells CASSWNSRCRKTYGYTF. DNA of the CDR3: TGTGCCAGCAGCTGGAACTCTAGGTGCCGAAAGACCTATGGCTACACCTTC.

This clonotype was seen ten or more times. The rearrangement joins TRBV11-1 to TRBJ2-2; 9 bases align to TRBD2. V shed 5 bases, J shed 3 bases, and the junction held 7 bases outside the gene matches. The CDR3 is 16 amino acids. Germline-derived CDR1 and CDR2 are SGHAT and FQDESV (reference sequence). CDR3 sequence (DNA): TGTGCCAGCAGCCTCAATAGCGGGAGTTACACCGGGGAGCTGTTTTTT. It encodes CASSLNSGSYTGELFF. Filled out from reference TRBV11-1 and TRBJ2-2, the complete variable domain reads EAEVAQSPRYKITEKSQAVAFWCDPISGHATLYWYRQILGQGPELLVQFQDESVVDDSQLPKDRFSAERLKGVDSTLKIQPAELGDSAMYLCASSLNSGSYTGELFFGEGSRLTVL.

This clonotype was observed many times. The genes are TRBV7-6 and TRBJ2-2; D uncertain. V gave up 5 bases and J gave up 3 bases, with 1 base separating them. Per germline, CDR1 SGHVS and CDR2 FNYEAQ. The CDR3 contains 11 residues. CDR3 loop: CASSDTGELFF. CDR3 DNA sequence: TGTGCCAGCAGCGACACCGGGGAGCTGTTTTTT.

This clonotype was counted a few times. The V call is TRBV6-5, the J call TRBJ2-3; no reliable D call. The ends were cut back, 8 bases at V and 2 bases at J, with 11 bases in the middle. The CDR3 loop spans 13 amino acids. Germline V gene lookup returns CDR1 MNHEY and CDR2 SVGAGI. The CDR3 loop reads CASSPLNTDTQYF. For the CDR3, the DNA is TGTGCCAGCTCCCCATTGAACACAGATACGCAGTATTTT.

Worth noting for this clonotype: This likely came from a read error, as a far larger clone is one base away. The chain couples TRBV2 to TRBJ2-4; tentative D call: TRBD2 (5 bases). The J call is in doubt because the DNA end fits TRBJ2-3 better. This CDR3 region has 17 residues. Germline V gene data show CDR1 as SNHLY and CDR2 as FYNNEI. Written as DNA, the CDR3 is TGTGCCAGCAGTGAATGGGAGCGGTTACTAAGGGCAAATACGCAGTATTTT. Residues: CASSEWERLLRANTQYF.

This clonotype occurred a few times. This chain joins TRBV7-9 and TRBJ1-2, with 10 bases aligning to TRBD1. CDR1 and CDR2 from the germline V gene are SEHNR and FQNEAQ (reference sequence). J gave up 2 bases and V 0 bases, and 18 bases lay outside the gene matches. The CDR3 spans 21 residues. CDR3 protein: CASSLAATGGTMYGANYGYTF. DNA of the CDR3: TGTGCCAGCAGCTTAGCGGCGACAGGGGGCACGATGTATGGGGCAAACTATGGCTACACCTTC.

This clonotype was seen repeatedly, ten times or more. The V gene is TRBV27, the J gene TRBJ1-5; D gene uncertain. Germline V gene lookup returns CDR1 MNHEY and CDR2 SMNVEV (reference sequence). V was cut by 2 bases and J by 4 bases, with 9 bases left in between. The CDR3 totals 14 residues. CDR3 nucleotide sequence: TGTGCCAGCAGTTTAGCGGGGTGGAATCAGCCCCAGCATTTT. This sequence encodes CASSLAGWNQPQHF.

A word on this clonotype: A much larger clonotype is one base distant, so this may be a read error. This sequence joins TRBV28 and TRBJ2-3, with D hard to call. The ends were cut back, 8 bases at V and 0 bases at J, with 21 bases in the middle. The CDR3 totals 17 residues. Germline lookup yields CDR1 MDHEN and CDR2 SYDVKM. Written as DNA, the CDR3 is TGTGCCAGCGTCCCGCTGACCGGCCAGGTCAGCACAGATACGCAGTATTTT. Protein product: CASVPLTGQVSTDTQYF.

This clonotype came up many times. V is TRBV5-1 and J is TRBJ1-1; D is ambiguous. The germline gives CDR1 SGHRS, CDR2 YFSETQ. V was trimmed by 5 bases and J by 2 bases, leaving 7 bases between them. The CDR3 spans 12 residues. The CDR3 here is CASRTENTEAFF. The CDR3 region has the DNA TGCGCCAGCAGAACAGAAAACACTGAAGCTTTCTTT.

This clonotype was seen at least ten times. This chain joins TRBV5-1 and TRBJ2-7; 7 bases match TRBD1. Germline-derived CDR1 and CDR2 are SGHRS and YFSETQ. The length of the CDR3 is 15 residues. V gave up 4 bases and J gave up 3 bases; unmatched junction bases: 10. The CDR3 here is CASSPDRDPYYEQYF. The CDR3 DNA reads as TGCGCCAGCAGCCCAGACAGGGACCCTTACTACGAGCAGTACTTC.

Remarks on this clonotype: This clone may be a read error of a much larger clone one base away. The chain links TRBV28 to TRBJ2-7; no clear D. The germline V and J ends were trimmed by 8 bases and 3 bases, with 17 bases remaining between them. The CDR3 is 14 residues long. Looked up from germline, CDR1 is MDHEN and CDR2 is SYDVKM. The CDR3 spells CASGSHGLGYEQYF. Written as DNA, the CDR3 is TGTGCCAGCGGATCCCACGGGTTGGGCTACGAGCAGTACTTC.

As to this clonotype: This clone may be a read error of a much larger clone one base away. V gene TRBV20-1 combines with J gene TRBJ2-7, with TRBD2 identical over 10 bases. CDR1 is DFQATT, CDR2 SNEGSKA, per germline (reference sequence). V trimming: 4 bases; J trimming: 3 bases; junction bases outside the gene matches: 9. The CDR3 extends over 15 amino acids. CDR3 amino acids: CSAKIGLAELYEQYF. As DNA, the CDR3 is TGCAGTGCTAAAATTGGACTAGCGGAACTCTACGAGCAGTACTTC.

This chain links TRBV3-2 with TRBJ2-5; the D call of TRBD1 is as the table states it, not checked on the DNA. TRBV3-2 is a pseudogene locus. The CDR3 extends over 15 amino acids. CDR3 amino acids: CATISLQGKGETQYF. For the CDR3, the DNA is TGTGCCACCATAAGTCTCCAGGGAAAAGGAGAGACCCAGTACTTC.